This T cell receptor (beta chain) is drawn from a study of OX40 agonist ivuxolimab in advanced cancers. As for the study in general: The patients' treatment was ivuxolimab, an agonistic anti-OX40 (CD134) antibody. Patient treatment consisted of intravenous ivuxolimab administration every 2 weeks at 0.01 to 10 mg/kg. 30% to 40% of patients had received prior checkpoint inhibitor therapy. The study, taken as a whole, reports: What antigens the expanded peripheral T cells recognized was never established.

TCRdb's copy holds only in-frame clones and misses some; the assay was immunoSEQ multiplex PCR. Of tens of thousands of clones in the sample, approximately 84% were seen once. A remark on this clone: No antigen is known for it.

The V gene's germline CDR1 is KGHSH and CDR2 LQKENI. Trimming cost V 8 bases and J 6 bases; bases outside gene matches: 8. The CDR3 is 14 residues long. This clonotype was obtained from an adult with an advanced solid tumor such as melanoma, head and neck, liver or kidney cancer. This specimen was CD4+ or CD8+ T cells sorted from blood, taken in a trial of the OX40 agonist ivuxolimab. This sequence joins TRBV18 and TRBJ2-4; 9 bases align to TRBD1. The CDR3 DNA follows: TGTGCCAGCCGGGGACAGGGCGTAGGAAACATTCAGTACTTC. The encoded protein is CASRGQGVGNIQYF.